This entry lists 29 T cell receptor beta chains sequenced from one sample in a study of blood T cell repertoires in COVID-19. Assay: immunoSEQ multiplex PCR; the TCRdb copy retains only in-frame clones and omits some. The data show approximately 120,000 clones, approximately 80% seen once. Sequencing was carried out using peripheral blood. The receptor source for this set is a man in his forties with active or convalescent COVID-19.

In nucleotides, the CDR3 is TGTGCCAGCAGCCTATCGGGGGGCAGCTCCTACAATGAGCAGTTCTTC. As protein: CASSLSGGSSYNEQFF. This chain joins TRBV7-2 and TRBJ2-1; D perhaps matches TRBD2 (7 bases). This CDR3 spans 16 amino acids. Trimming pared 5 bases from V and 0 bases from J, leaving 14 bases between. The V gene's germline CDR1 is SGHTA and CDR2 FQGNSA.

This sequence joins TRBV5-1 and TRBJ1-5; 9 nucleotides agree with TRBD1. Germline V CDR1 and CDR2: SGHRS, YFSETQ. The junction had 7 bases not matched to a gene; V was cut back by 4 bases and J by 8 bases. The CDR3 spans 14 residues. CDR3 sequence (DNA): TGCGCCAGCAGCCCCGGGACAGGGTACAAGCCCCAGCATTTT. Its translation: CASSPGTGYKPQHF. Looking up the rest from reference TRBV5-1 and TRBJ1-5 gives the full variable domain: KAGVTQTPRYLIKTRGQQVTLSCSPISGHRSVSWYQQTPGQGLQFLFEYFSETQRNKGNFPGRFSGRQFSNSRSEMNVSTLELGDSALYLCASSPGTGYKPQHFGDGTRLSIL.

The chain is built from TRBV11-2 and TRBJ2-3; a possible D gene is TRBD1 (6 bases). The CDR3 consists of 15 residues. CDR1 is SGHAT and CDR2 is FQNNGV in the germline V gene. V lost 2 bases and J 1 base, leaving 10 bases between the germline ends. CDR3 loop: CASSLNAGGTDTQYF. The CDR3 DNA sequence: TGTGCCAGCAGCTTAAACGCAGGGGGCACAGATACGCAGTATTTT.

There are a few counts of this clone. Other DNA sequences from this sample encode an identical CDR3 as well. The chain carries TRBV30 and TRBJ1-6; unclear D gene. Trimming removed 5 bases at V and 1 base at J, with 6 bases between. Germline V gene lookup returns CDR1 GTSNPN and CDR2 SVGIG (reference sequence). The CDR3 spans 13 residues. The CDR3 DNA reads TGTGCCTGGCGGGATTCCTATAATTCACCCCTCCACTTT. It is translated as CAWRDSYNSPLHF.

The V and J genes are TRBV7-9 and TRBJ1-5; no clear D gene. This CDR3 contains 13 residues. V gave up 4 bases and J gave up 8 bases, with 12 bases separating them. Germline V gene sequence: CDR1 SEHNR, CDR2 FQNEAQ (reference sequence). The CDR3 DNA follows: TGTGCCAGCAGCTCTGGGCCCGGGGAGCCCCAGCATTTT. Translated: CASSSGPGEPQHF.

The rearrangement links TRBV5-4 to TRBJ1-1; no reliable D call. The CDR3 has 13 amino acids. CDR1 SGHNT and CDR2 YYREEE come from the germline V gene (reference sequence). Trimming removed 0 bases at V and 7 bases at J, with 10 bases between. CDR3 residues: CASSLGSSDEAFF. The CDR3 nucleotides read TGTGCCAGCAGCTTGGGGTCCAGCGATGAAGCTTTCTTT.

The gene calls are TRBV5-1 and TRBJ2-2, with 8 positions matching TRBD1. This CDR3 region has 15 residues. Trimming removed 4 bases from V and 4 bases from J; junction bases left unmatched: 6. Germline CDR1 is SGHRS and CDR2 is YFSETQ. The CDR3 coding sequence is TGCGCCAGCAGCGTGGACAGGGTAACCACCGGGGAGCTGTTTTTT. Encoded protein: CASSVDRVTTGELFF.

This clone was seen only a few times. This rearrangement joins TRBV12-3 or TRBV12-4 to TRBJ1-6; the D is unclear. V was shortened by 4 bases and J by 7 bases, with 8 bases between the two germline ends. There are 13 residues in the CDR3. The chain's CDR3 is CASSYSSNSPLHF. The CDR3 DNA sequence: TGTGCCAGCAGTTATAGCAGCAATTCACCCCTCCACTTT.

Many counts were recorded for this clone. The rearrangement joins TRBV4-1 to TRBJ1-1, with a tentative D call TRBD1 (5 bases). Germline assignment: CDR1 MGHRA and CDR2 YSYEKL. This CDR3 spans 19 amino acids. V was shortened by 4 bases and J by 0 bases, with 24 bases between the two germline ends. CDR3 sequence reads: CASSRPREEADRLNTEAFF. CDR3 bases: TGCGCCAGCAGCCGCCCCAGGGAGGAGGCCGACCGTTTGAACACTGAAGCTTTCTTT.

This chain connects TRBV25-1 to TRBJ2-7; TRBD2 aligns across 9 bases. J gave up 4 bases and V 4 bases, and 8 bases lay outside the gene matches. This CDR3 spans 15 amino acids. Germline-derived CDR1 and CDR2 are MGHDK and SYGVNS. CDR3 sequence reads: CASSGAVSGGYEQYF. The CDR3 coding sequence is TGTGCCAGCAGTGGGGCTGTTAGCGGGGGTTACGAGCAGTACTTC.

The chain is built from TRBV11-3 and TRBJ2-7; 7 positions agree with TRBD1. The CDR3 has 14 residues. Germline CDR1 SGHNT, CDR2 YENEEA. The ends lost 4 bases at V and 6 bases at J; junction bases unmatched: 9. In nucleotides, the CDR3 is TGTGCCAGCAGCTCCCGACAGGGCCAGGGCGAGCAGTACTTC. Its translation: CASSSRQGQGEQYF.

This rearrangement joins TRBV19 to TRBJ1-1; TRBD1 is a possible D gene (5 bases). Trimming took 6 bases from V and 0 from J, leaving 17 bases between them. CDR3 length: 16 amino acids. Germline values: CDR1 LNHDA, CDR2 SQIVND (reference sequence). The CDR3 sequence is CASRVNTGEVNTEAFF. As DNA, the CDR3 is TGTGCCAGTAGGGTGAACACGGGGGAGGTGAACACTGAAGCTTTCTTT. Full variable domain (rest looked up from reference TRBV19 and TRBJ1-1): DGGITQSPKYLFRKEGQNVTLSCEQNLNHDAMYWYRQDPGQGLRLIYYSQIVNDFQKGDIAEGYSVSREKKESFPLTVTSAQKNPTAFYLCASRVNTGEVNTEAFFGQGTRLTVV.

V gene TRBV10-1 combines with J gene TRBJ2-3, with TRBD2 matching 12 bases. The CDR3 has 16 residues. Germline CDR1 is WNHNN and CDR2 is SYGVQD (reference sequence). Trimming cost V 4 bases and J 7 bases; bases outside gene matches: 9. CDR3 sequence (DNA): TGCGCCAGCAGTGGACTAGCGGGGGAGTTCGGGTATACGCAGTATTTT. It encodes CASSGLAGEFGYTQYF.

The chain combines TRBV2 with TRBJ1-1; TRBD1 aligns across 7 bases. V shed 8 bases and J 1 base; nucleotides not matched to a gene: 4. CDR3 length: 13 residues. Germline assignment: CDR1 SNHLY and CDR2 FYNNEI. The chain's CDR3 is CASGRQGNTEAFF. CDR3 in DNA: TGTGCCAGCGGAAGACAGGGGAACACTGAAGCTTTCTTT.

The J gene is TRBJ2-2, the V gene TRBV10-1; a possible D gene is TRBD2 (6 bases). Trimming took 5 bases from V and 2 from J, leaving 9 bases between them. The CDR3 consists of 14 residues. The germline V gene has CDR1 WNHNN and CDR2 SYGVQD (reference sequence). The CDR3 reads CASSQDYNTGELFF. The CDR3 region has the DNA TGCGCCAGCAGTCAGGACTACAACACCGGGGAGCTGTTTTTT.

This clone was counted only a few times. The gene calls are TRBV11-2 and TRBJ2-3; 8 positions agree with TRBD1. Germline V lookup: CDR1 SGHAT, CDR2 FQNNGV. The CDR3 has 16 residues. The J segment lost 2 bases and the V segment lost 5 bases, leaving 9 bases of the junction unmatched. CDR3 in amino acids: CASSTRQGLATDTQYF. The CDR3 nucleotides are TGTGCCAGCAGCACCCGACAGGGGCTCGCCACAGATACGCAGTATTTT.

This clone was seen only once. The rearrangement links TRBV6-5 to TRBJ1-4, with D unclear. The CDR3 runs 13 residues. Germline CDR1 MNHEY, CDR2 SVGAGI. The V end was cut by 7 bases, the J end by 4 bases, with 10 bases between. The chain's CDR3 is CASKRTNNEKLFF. The CDR3 DNA reads as TGTGCCAGCAAGCGGACCAATAATGAAAAACTGTTTTTT.

V usage is TRBV6-2 or TRBV6-3 and J usage is TRBJ2-7, with no clear D. Germline V gene lookup returns CDR1 MNHEY and CDR2 SVGEGT. This CDR3 has 14 amino acids. The V end lost 0 bases, the J end lost 2 bases, and 8 bases lay between the germline ends. CDR3 DNA: TGTGCCAGCAGTTACTCAGTGCCTACCTACGAGCAGTACTTC. Residues: CASSYSVPTYEQYF.

V usage is TRBV9 and J usage is TRBJ2-7; D may be TRBD1 (6 bases). Trimming took off 4 bases at V and 5 bases at J, with 19 bases between the two ends. The CDR3 consists of 15 residues. In germline, CDR1 is SGDLS, CDR2 YYNGEE. The DNA for the CDR3 is TGTGCCAGCAGCCTAGGCCAGGGGTTTGTGGACGAGCAGTACTTC. It encodes CASSLGQGFVDEQYF.

The V call is TRBV9, the J call TRBJ1-1, with unresolved D. This CDR3 has 13 amino acids. V dropped 7 bases and J dropped 2 bases, with 12 bases sitting between them. The V gene's germline CDR1 is SGDLS and CDR2 YYNGEE. Here the CDR3 DNA reads TGTGCCAGCGCCTCCACAGTTAACACTGAAGCTTTCTTT. This encodes CASASTVNTEAFF.

The chain joins TRBV7-2 to TRBJ1-2; 12 nucleotides match TRBD1. The germline gives CDR1 SGHTA, CDR2 FQGNSA. The CDR3 is 17 residues long. V was clipped by 5 bases and J by 6 bases; unmatched bases: 13. DNA of the CDR3: TGTGCCAGCAGCCTACCGGGACAGGGGGCGAGGTGGGATGGCTACACCTTC. This codes for CASSLPGQGARWDGYTF.

Here the CDR3 reads CASSRSTGEGETQYF. CDR3 nucleotide sequence: TGTGCCAGCAGCCGGTCGACAGGGGAGGGAGAGACCCAGTACTTC. This chain joins TRBV6-2 or TRBV6-3 and TRBJ2-5, with D tentatively TRBD1 (8 bases). V lost 6 bases and J lost 4, with 18 bases in between. From germline, CDR1 is MNHEY and CDR2 SVGEGT. This CDR3 has 15 amino acids.

J is TRBJ2-5 and V is TRBV11-2; 10 bases fit TRBD1. Germline loops: CDR1 SGHAT, CDR2 FQNNGV. The CDR3 length is 17 residues. J gave up 5 bases and V 5 bases, and 14 bases lay outside the gene matches. CDR3 region: CASSPLPDRGYRETQYF. The DNA for the CDR3 is TGTGCCAGCAGCCCACTCCCGGACAGGGGGTATAGGGAGACCCAGTACTTC. Based on the CDR3 plus reference TRBV11-2 and TRBJ2-5, the full variable domain is EAGVAQSPRYKIIEKRQSVAFWCNPISGHATLYWYQQILGQGPKLLIQFQNNGVVDDSQLPKDRFSAERLKGVDSTLKIQPAKLEDSAVYLCASSPLPDRGYRETQYFGPGTRLLVL.

This clone was seen once. V and J are TRBV7-9 and TRBJ1-1; D remains ambiguous. The CDR3 loop spans 15 amino acids. Between the trimmed V and J ends, which lost 5 bases and 1 base, there was a span of 14 bases. Germline loops: CDR1 SEHNR, CDR2 FQNEAQ (reference sequence). The CDR3 nucleotides read TGTGCCAGCAGCCCCAAGGATAGCCCGAACACTGAAGCTTTCTTT. Translating it yields CASSPKDSPNTEAFF.

The chain employs TRBV7-2 and TRBJ2-3, with D possibly matching TRBD1 (6 bases). Trimming stripped 3 bases from V and 2 bases from J, with 9 bases between. The CDR3 totals 14 residues. Germline V gene lookup returns CDR1 SGHTA and CDR2 FQGNSA. The DNA for the CDR3 is TGTGCCAGCAGCTTGAGGGGGACCACAGATACGCAGTATTTT. As protein: CASSLRGTTDTQYF.

This chain joins TRBV11-2 and TRBJ2-5, with TRBD1 as a possible D gene (6 bases). Deletions cut 4 bases from V and 6 bases from J, with 15 bases between. The CDR3 contains 14 residues. Germline CDR1 and CDR2: SGHAT and FQNNGV. The CDR3 DNA sequence: TGTGCCAGCAGCTCCGTTCAGGGGCCCCAGACCCAGTACTTC. Its protein is CASSSVQGPQTQYF.

V and J are TRBV15 and TRBJ1-2; D gene unclear. The V gene's germline CDR1 is LNHNV and CDR2 YYDKDF (reference sequence). The CDR3 is 13 residues long. The V end lost 0 bases, the J end lost 4 bases, and 6 bases lay between the germline ends. The CDR3 sequence is CATSRDQVYGYTF. The CDR3 nucleotides read TGTGCCACCAGCAGAGATCAGGTCTATGGCTACACCTTC.

The chain recombines TRBV5-1 with TRBJ2-7, with a weak D call TRBD2 (7 bases). V dropped 0 bases and J dropped 6 bases, with 16 bases sitting between them. The germline V gene has CDR1 SGHRS and CDR2 YFSETQ. The CDR3 spans 15 residues. CDR3 DNA: TGCGCCAGCAGCTTGGATTTAGGGGGGGCGTCCGAGCAGTACTTC. Amino acids: CASSLDLGGASEQYF.

The rearrangement joins TRBV5-1 to TRBJ1-4; tentative D call: TRBD1 (6 bases). Trimming took 4 bases from V and 5 from J, leaving 15 bases between them. The CDR3 runs 15 residues. Germline-derived CDR1 and CDR2 are SGHRS and YFSETQ. CDR3 region: CASSTYPGGNEKLFF. DNA of the CDR3: TGCGCCAGCAGCACTTACCCGGGGGGCAATGAAAAACTGTTTTTT.